This T cell receptor (beta chain) is from a study of T cells in Graves' hyperthyroidism and ophthalmopathy. This clonotype was recorded at least ten times. Its antigen is unknown. The study's findings and limits: A model built on 13 V-J features separated ophthalmopathy from stable hyperthyroidism.

Stable Graves' hyperthyroidism denoted no ophthalmopathy progression over 18 months. Authors of the study amplified TCR beta CDR3 regions from RNA transcripts. Using the HTBI primer set, a first-round RT-PCR was run on the TCR CDR3. Each CDR3 protein gets one entry after TCRdb re-called the multiplex PCR reads with MiXCR. The sample has a few hundred thousand distinct CDR3 sequences, about 16% seen once; the top ten hold approximately 30%. The specimen sequenced was blood. The sequence came from a woman in her thirties with Graves' hyperthyroidism.

The CDR3 coding sequence is TGTGCCAGCAGTGAGAGACGGGCGGGCGAGAACGAGCAGTACTTC. This gives the protein CASSERRAGENEQYF. The chain employs TRBV6-1 and TRBJ2-7, with a possible D match to TRBD2 (5 bases). CDR1 MNHNS and CDR2 SASEGT come from the germline V gene. There are 15 residues in the CDR3. Trimming removed 3 bases from V and 5 bases from J, with 17 bases in between.